The TCR beta chain described here comes from a study of cytomegalovirus exposure and HLA in healthy donors. Germline trimming cut 5 bases from V and 3 bases from J; bases unmatched to any gene: 7. Germline CDR1 and CDR2: PRHDT and FYEKMQ (reference sequence). The CDR3 sequence is 15 residues long. The table came from immunoSEQ multiplex PCR; TCRdb's copy has only in-frame clones and leaves some out. The sample consists of 140,000 to 150,000 clones, approximately 90% of them appearing once. The V and J genes are TRBV13 and TRBJ2-7; 10 bases match TRBD2. The source of this sequence is a young man in good health and CMV-seropositive. What was sequenced was PBMCs. In DNA, the CDR3 is TGTGCCAGCAGCCCTAGCGGGAGATCCCACTACGAGCAGTACTTC. Translation: CASSPSGRSHYEQYF.